Sequencing of this TCR beta chain was carried out in a study of T cells expressing NK-cell markers. Study-wide context: Repertoire data for TCR beta were derived from sorted T cells (CD3+CD56+NKG2C+, CD3+CD56+NKG2C- and CD3+CD56-NKG2C+). HCMV seropositivity characterized seven of the eight sequenced donors, and seronegativity one. Whole-study findings and limits: Over 5 donors showed dominant NKG2C+ clonotypes comprising roughly 1.0-7.5% of their CD8+ T cells. Leadership of the CD3+CD56-NKG2C+ fraction also belonged to these clonotypes in a handful of donors.

CDR3 length: 14 residues. The germline gives CDR1 SGDLS, CDR2 YYNGEE. Notes on this clonotype: Its antigen is not identified.

TCRdb reworked the 5' RACE reads into one entry per CDR3 protein, no DNA. In all, the sample yields some 460,000 distinct CDR3 sequences. Input material: blood T cells: a sorted CD56 or NKG2C T cell subset, CD4+ or CD8+ T cells, or bulk PBMC T cells (not recorded which). The chain carries TRBV9 and TRBJ2-1; TCRdb calls TRBD1, which cannot be checked without DNA. This clonotype originated in a woman aged 45-65 years in good health. CDR3 residues: CASADSVSYNEQFF. The full variable domain, rest sourced from reference TRBV9 and TRBJ2-1, is DSGVTQTPKHLITATGQRVTLRCSPRSGDLSVYWYQQSLDQGLQFLIQYYNGEERAKGNILERFSAQQFPDLHSELNLSSLELGDSALYFCASADSVSYNEQFFGPGTRLTVL.